This T cell receptor beta chain was sequenced during a study of T cells in Graves' hyperthyroidism and ophthalmopathy. The sample holds many counts of this clonotype. CDR1 SGHTA and CDR2 FQGTGA come from the germline V gene. The CDR3 sequence is 13 residues long. Trimming left V 5 bases short and J 8 bases short, with 15 bases between. Amplified TCR beta CDR3 regions came from RNA transcripts. Primed by the HTBI set, a first-round RT-PCR was run on the TCR CDR3. One entry per CDR3 protein, called by TCRdb with MiXCR from the multiplex PCR reads. This sample has around 300,000 distinct CDR3 sequences, with 13% found just once.

The chain joins TRBV7-3 to TRBJ1-2; D uncertain. The origin of this receptor is a woman aged 30 to 39 with Graves' hyperthyroidism that later progressed to Graves' ophthalmopathy. Sample: blood. The DNA of the CDR3 is TGTGCCAGCAGCCCACGGGGAGAGCTCGGCTACACCTTC. Translation: CASSPRGELGYTF.